A selection of T cell receptor beta chains follows, all from one sample in a study of cytomegalovirus exposure and HLA in healthy donors. The table came from immunoSEQ multiplex PCR; TCRdb's copy has only in-frame clones and leaves some out. This table holds around 140,000 clones, about 9.1% found once. Sequencing used PBMCs. These receptors originate from a woman aged 40 to 49 in good health and CMV-seropositive. The CDR3 runs from the conserved cysteine through the conserved F or W. D genes are given only for firm matches. Size is stated for part of the rows, as once, few or many counts, or as a class when the clone is expanded.

>TRBV27|.|few|TRBJ2-7
CASSSSRGPYEQYF
TGTGCCAGCAGTTCCTCGCGGGGGCCCTACGAGCAGTACTTC
>TRBV5-1|TRBD2|few|TRBJ2-5
CASTSGVSYETQYF
TGCGCCAGCACTAGCGGTGTATCTTATGAGACCCAGTACTTC
>TRBV7-9|.|.|TRBJ1-1
CASSFSSGQNTEAFF
TGTGCCAGCAGCTTCTCCTCGGGACAGAACACTGAAGCTTTCTTT
>TRBV4-1|.|.|TRBJ2-1
CASSQEGAAEQFF
TGCGCCAGCAGCCAAGAGGGGGCAGCTGAGCAGTTCTTC
>TRBV4-3|.|.|TRBJ2-1
CASSQEGSGSSYNEQFF
TGCGCCAGCAGCCAAGAAGGGAGCGGTAGCTCCTACAATGAGCAGTTCTTC
>TRBV5-4|.|few|TRBJ2-7
CASSLDTSYEQYF
TGTGCCAGCAGCTTGGACACATCCTACGAGCAGTACTTC
>TRBV7-2|TRBD2|.|TRBJ2-2
CASSPGVGLADTGELFF
TGTGCCAGCAGCCCAGGGGTGGGACTAGCGGACACCGGGGAGCTGTTTTTT
>TRBV6-5|TRBD2|.|TRBJ2-1
CASSYPGTSGGTQFF
TGTGCCAGCAGTTACCCAGGGACTAGCGGGGGAACCCAGTTCTTC
>TRBV6-1|TRBD1|few|TRBJ1-2
CASSEPGTENYGYTF
TGTGCCAGCAGTGAGCCAGGGACAGAGAACTATGGCTACACCTTC
>TRBV7-2|TRBD1|few|TRBJ1-2
CASSSAGGGLRGYTF
TGTGCCAGCAGCTCAGCAGGGGGTGGATTAAGGGGCTACACCTTC
>TRBV7-8|TRBD1|.|TRBJ2-7
CASIPPTGQGTYEQYF
TGTGCCAGCATCCCCCCAACGGGACAGGGGACCTACGAGCAGTACTTC
>TRBV7-6|TRBD1|.|TRBJ1-1
CASSPGTGGAEAFF
TGTGCCAGCAGCCCAGGGACAGGGGGGGCTGAAGCTTTCTTT
>TRBV19|TRBD1|.|TRBJ1-2
CASSSTGTYGYTF
TGTGCCAGTAGTTCGACAGGGACCTATGGCTACACCTTC
>TRBV5-1|.|few|TRBJ1-3
CASTDLQGSGNTIYF
TGCGCCAGCACCGATTTACAGGGTTCGGGAAACACCATATATTTT
>TRBV25-1|.|.|TRBJ1-4
CASSEAPKPYEKLFF
TGTGCCAGCAGTGAAGCCCCGAAGCCCTATGAAAAACTGTTTTTT
>TRBV6-1|.|.|TRBJ2-1
CASSEKGSDSGSEQFF
TGTGCCAGCAGTGAAAAAGGATCAGATAGCGGATCTGAGCAGTTCTTC
>TRBV7-3|.|few|TRBJ2-2
CASSLVRLFF
TGTGCCAGCAGCTTAGTGAGGTTGTTTTTT
>TRBV6-5|.|.|TRBJ1-1
CASSYGGTEPFF
TGTGCCAGCAGTTACGGAGGGACTGAACCTTTCTTC
>TRBV19|TRBD1|few|TRBJ2-4
CASSSKGQGNIQYF
TGTGCCAGTAGTAGTAAGGGACAGGGAAACATTCAGTACTTC
>TRBV2|.|few|TRBJ2-3
CASSEAQRGGGTDTQYF
TGTGCCAGCAGTGAAGCGCAAAGAGGGGGAGGCACAGATACGCAGTATTTT
>TRBV21-1|.|.|TRBJ1-2
CASSGRQGPYGYTF
TGTGCCAGCAGCGGGCGACAGGGTCCCTATGGCTACACCTTC
>TRBV5-4|TRBD1|.|TRBJ1-1
CASSQGQGIEAFF
TGTGCCAGCAGCCAGGGACAGGGGATAGAAGCTTTCTTT
>TRBV2|TRBD1|few|TRBJ1-2
CASSDRQGQEGYTF
TGTGCCAGCAGTGACCGACAGGGCCAAGAAGGCTACACCTTC
>TRBV18|.|few|TRBJ1-3
CASSPLGGQGNTIYF
TGTGCCAGCTCACCCCTAGGTGGTCAAGGAAACACCATATATTTT
>TRBV4-3|TRBD1|.|TRBJ1-3
CASSQDTGGAAGNTIYF
TGCGCCAGCAGCCAGGATACAGGGGGCGCCGCTGGAAACACCATATATTTT
>TRBV11-2|.|.|TRBJ1-6
CASSLGGYWALHF
TGTGCCAGCAGCTTAGGCGGTTATTGGGCCCTCCACTTT
>TRBV5-1|TRBD2|.|TRBJ2-3
CASSRQGLAGGLTDTQYF
TGCGCCAGCAGCAGACAGGGACTAGCGGGGGGGCTCACAGATACGCAGTATTTT
>TRBV5-4|.|.|TRBJ2-7
CASSLDVGRHEQYF
TGTGCCAGCAGCTTGGATGTAGGGAGGCACGAGCAGTACTTC
>TRBV5-1|.|few|TRBJ2-1
CASSSGTGSYNEQFF
TGCGCCAGCAGCTCCGGGACTGGATCCTACAATGAGCAGTTCTTC
>TRBV29-1|.|few|TRBJ1-1
CSVDYGGTEAFF
TGCAGCGTGGATTACGGGGGCACTGAAGCTTTCTTT
>TRBV18|.|few|TRBJ1-2
CASSPGDGYTF
TGTGCCAGCTCACCTGGAGACGGCTACACCTTC
>TRBV7-9|TRBD1|few|TRBJ1-6
CASSLERTGVSPLHF
TGTGCCAGCAGCTTAGAACGGACAGGTGTCTCACCCCTCCACTTT
>TRBV7-9|TRBD1|few|TRBJ2-5
CASSSIWTGQETQYF
TGTGCCAGCAGCTCCATTTGGACAGGCCAAGAGACCCAGTACTTC
>TRBV5-6|.|few|TRBJ2-1
CASSFNDREQFF
TGTGCCAGCAGTTTCAATGACAGGGAGCAGTTCTTC
>TRBV6-6|.|.|TRBJ2-5
CASSPNTGRETQYF
TGTGCCAGCAGCCCGAACACAGGGAGAGAGACCCAGTACTTC
>TRBV7-9|.|.|TRBJ2-7
CASSLGQVGDEQYF
TGTGCCAGCAGCTTAGGACAGGTCGGGGACGAGCAGTACTTC
>TRBV6-1|TRBD1|.|TRBJ2-1
CASSEADRAYGSYNEQFF
TGTGCCAGCAGTGAGGCGGACAGGGCTTATGGCTCCTACAATGAGCAGTTCTTC
>TRBV2|.|few|TRBJ2-5
CAQSGRGQETQYF
TGTGCCCAAAGCGGCAGGGGCCAAGAGACCCAGTACTTC
>TRBV18|.|few|TRBJ1-1
CASSPARWRNTEAFF
TGTGCCAGCTCACCAGCTAGGTGGCGGAACACTGAAGCTTTCTTT
>TRBV5-1|TRBD1|few|TRBJ2-7
CASSLATGLSDEQYF
TGCGCCAGCAGCTTGGCGACAGGGCTCTCCGACGAGCAGTACTTC
>TRBV7-9|TRBD1|.|TRBJ1-6
CASSRTGNNSPLHF
TGTGCCAGCAGCAGGACAGGGAATAATTCACCCCTCCACTTT
>TRBV7-2|.|many|TRBJ1-6
CASSLDGESSYNSPLHF
TGTGCCAGCAGCCTAGACGGGGAGAGCTCCTATAATTCACCCCTCCACTTT
>TRBV18|.|.|TRBJ2-3
CASSPSGFGGTDTQYF
TGTGCCAGCTCACCAAGTGGGTTCGGGGGCACAGATACGCAGTATTTT
>TRBV19|.|few|TRBJ1-4
CASSAGTGRGAGNEKLFF
TGTGCCAGTAGCGCCGGGACTGGGAGAGGTGCGGGTAATGAAAAACTGTTTTTT
>TRBV10-1|.|.|TRBJ2-5
CARQENQYF
TGCGCTCGCCAAGAGAACCAGTACTTC
>TRBV2|TRBD1|.|TRBJ2-7
CASSEDRGSSYEQYF
TGTGCCAGCAGTGAGGACAGGGGCAGCTCCTACGAGCAGTACTTC